This TCR beta chain was sequenced during a study of human T cells and chemical hapten exposure. The time point is: patch test 1, 2 weeks after DPC sensitization. Treatment denoted: therapeutic diphenylcyclopropenone sensitization with weekly scalp DPC. V was clipped by 7 bases and J by 5 bases; unmatched bases: 5. The germline V gene encodes CDR1 SNHLY and CDR2 FYNNEI. The CDR3 runs to 13 residues. During construction of the library, unique molecular identifiers were attached to individual cDNA molecules for quantitative, reproducible TCR counting. Authors' data handling: A per-sample median of around 88,000 TCRs was observed, with counts ranging from roughly 20,000 to 750,000. TCRdb re-analysed the RACE reads in MiXCR, keeping a single row per CDR3 protein. For this entry, the V and J calls and clone size follow TCRdb and not the study's own pipeline. Of 380,000 or so distinct CDR3 sequences listed, 4% to 5.5% are singletons.

The chain carries TRBV2 and TRBJ1-1, with TRBD1 matching over 9 bases. Sample: whole blood, taken in connection with sensitization to the hapten diphenylcyclopropenone (DPC). This receptor was obtained from a woman aged 50 to 60 with alopecia areata. Some clones in this sample may be carry-over from other donors' samples. CDR3 in amino acids: CASTGQGRTEAFF. As DNA, the CDR3 is TGTGCCAGCACCGGACAGGGGAGGACTGAAGCTTTCTTT.